A single sample gave rise to the 10 T cell receptor beta chains below, sequenced in a study of shared clonotypes between healthy human individuals. CD8 cells regarded as naive lacked CD45RO, were positively chosen for CCR7, and omitted terminally differentiated effector memory CD45RA+ cells. The assay was immunoSEQ multiplex PCR, and TCRdb's table has in-frame clones only and misses some. The sample has 2 million or so clones, less than 95% seen once. Specimen: naive CD8+ T cells sorted from blood. These receptors came from a man in his late teens or twenties in good health.

The chain combines TRBV4-1 with TRBJ2-5, with 9 bases identical to TRBD2. This CDR3 spans 15 amino acids. Germline V CDR1 and CDR2: MGHRA, YSYEKL. The junction had 5 bases not matched to a gene; V was cut back by 1 base and J by 5 bases. The CDR3 protein is CASSQGPSGIETQYF. The DNA of the CDR3 is TGCGCCAGCAGCCAAGGGCCTAGCGGGATCGAGACCCAGTACTTC.

The V gene is TRBV30, the J gene TRBJ1-5; D is uncertain. CDR3 length: 9 residues. CDR1 GTSNPN and CDR2 SVGIG come from the germline V gene (reference sequence). The CDR3 sequence is CGGNQPQHF. Here the CDR3 DNA reads TGTGGGGGCAATCAGCCCCAGCATTTT. The variable domain in full, with the rest retrieved from reference TRBV30 and TRBJ1-5, is SQTIHQWPATLVQPVGSPLSLECTVEGTSNPNLYWYRQAAGRGLQLLFYSVGIGQISSEVPQNLSASRPQDRQFILSSKKLLLSDSGFYLCGGNQPQHFGDGTRLSIL.

The chain employs TRBV5-7 and TRBJ2-7; D remains ambiguous. TRBV5-7 is an ORF, with its function uncertain. The CDR3 length is 18 residues. V lost 2 bases and J lost 2, with 23 bases in between. CDR3 nucleotide sequence: TGTGCCAGCAGCTTTTTTCGAATTTTAAGGCAGGCAACCTACGAGCAGTACTTC. This translates into CASSFFRILRQATYEQYF.

The chain has TRBV2 and TRBJ1-5, with D unresolved. The CDR3 covers 15 residues. Germline-derived CDR1 and CDR2 are SNHLY and FYNNEI. The V gene lost 5 bases and the J gene lost 4 bases, with 15 bases spanning the gap. The CDR3 loop reads CASSPMEAGNQPQHF. CDR3 sequence (DNA): TGTGCCAGCAGTCCCATGGAGGCCGGAAATCAGCCCCAGCATTTT.

V is TRBV27 and J is TRBJ2-5; 9 nucleotides align to TRBD1. CDR1 is MNHEY and CDR2 is SMNVEV in the germline V gene (reference sequence). The CDR3 is 16 amino acids. V was clipped by 5 bases and J by 1 base; unmatched bases: 8. The chain's CDR3 is CASSPDRGGFQETQYF. DNA of the CDR3: TGTGCCAGCAGTCCCGACAGGGGGGGTTTCCAAGAGACCCAGTACTTC.

This clone came up a few times. The sample holds other DNA sequences that translate to the same CDR3. This sequence joins TRBV27 and TRBJ2-5; D is uncertain. Germline CDR1 reads MNHEY; CDR2 reads SMNVEV (reference sequence). The CDR3 contains 11 residues. The V end lost 4 bases, the J end lost 1 base, and 1 base lay between the germline ends. The CDR3 bases are TGTGCCAGCAGTTCCCAAGAGACCCAGTACTTC. Translation gives CASSSQETQYF.

This clone was found once. The chain is built from TRBV10-2 and TRBJ1-1; D might be TRBD1 (6 bases). The V end lost 5 bases, the J end lost 1 base, and 8 bases lay between the germline ends. Germline-derived CDR1 and CDR2 are WSHSY and SAAADI. The CDR3 consists of 13 residues. This CDR3 reads CASSTTGNTEAFF. In nucleotides, the CDR3 is TGCGCCAGCAGTACGACAGGGAACACTGAAGCTTTCTTT.

The chain has TRBV27 and TRBJ2-7; 7 positions agree with TRBD1. Trimming at V came to 8 bases and at J to 5 bases, leaving 3 bases not matched to a gene. There are 11 residues in the CDR3. Germline CDR1 MNHEY, CDR2 SMNVEV (reference sequence). CDR3 protein: CASSQGDEQYF. The CDR3 DNA reads TGTGCCAGCTCCCAGGGGGACGAGCAGTACTTC.

The rearrangement uses TRBV2 and TRBJ2-7, with D perhaps TRBD2 (6 bases). The V and J ends lost 8 bases and 0 bases respectively, with 8 bases between them. CDR1 is SNHLY and CDR2 is FYNNEI in the germline V gene. The CDR3 runs to 12 residues. The CDR3 DNA reads TGTGCCAGCCTGGGGGGCTCCTACGAGCAGTACTTC. Its translation: CASLGGSYEQYF.

This chain uses TRBV10-1 with TRBJ2-7; D is possibly TRBD2 (6 bases). CDR3 length equals 13 residues. V lost 1 base to trimming and J lost 6 bases, with 10 bases between them. Germline V gene lookup returns CDR1 WNHNN and CDR2 SYGVQD (reference sequence). The CDR3 reads CASSEYQGGEQYF. The CDR3 DNA follows: TGCGCCAGCAGTGAGTACCAGGGAGGCGAGCAGTACTTC.